Below, one TCR beta chain is given with its context. Its antigen is not identified. This sample was included in a study of CD4 T cells in relation to SARS-CoV-2 and coronaviruses. Turning to the study itself: Crossreactive spike epitopes shared across donors were mapped to their HLA restriction. Overall study findings and caveats: In around 63% of donors, memory CD4+ clonotypes crossrecognized SARS-CoV-2 and at least one common cold coronavirus spike. SARS-CoV-2-driven expansion was significantly weaker in crossreactive than monoreactive clones.

The unexposed donors gave CD4+ T cells in about 2011-2019, prior to COVID-19. V was trimmed by 2 bases and J by 2 bases, leaving 14 bases between them. The V gene's germline CDR1 is SEHNR and CDR2 FQNEAQ (reference sequence). CDR3 size: 16 residues. Deep TCR-beta sequencing used DNA from uncultured naive and memory CD4+ T cells. TCRdb keeps only in-frame clones here, not all; method: immunoSEQ multiplex PCR. The sample contains roughly 60,000 clones, 94% of which appear only once. The sequencing input was naive CD4+ T cells from PBMCs. Subset reported: naive CD4+ T cells isolated by negative enrichment. The J gene is TRBJ2-3, the V gene TRBV7-9; D perhaps matches TRBD2 (5 bases). The source of this sequence is a human donor in good health. Here the CDR3 DNA reads TGTGCCAGCAGCTTAAGGTCTAGCACCCTCACAGATACGCAGTATTTT. Its translation: CASSLRSSTLTDTQYF.